The 13 T cell receptor beta chains reported below all come from one sample, sequenced in a study of T cell responses to AZD1222 COVID-19 vaccine (dated by TCRdb to 2020 to 2023). Receptor amplification or capture employed the immunoSEQ multiplex PCR assay. In its TCRdb copy, this immuneACCESS table keeps in-frame sequences only and misses some clones. Where compared with another copy, unresolved V genes explain less than half of these, and the others have no known cause. This sample lists about 120,000 clones; over 75% were detected once. The top ten clones comprise approximately 3.3% of the sample. Interpreted using the paper, the time point label stands for: baseline before first vaccination. Sample: peripheral blood, taken on day 0 of AZD1222 vaccination. These receptors were obtained from an adult in good health.

V and J are TRBV2 and TRBJ2-7; possibly TRBD1 or TRBD2 for D (5 bases each). CDR3 size: 14 residues. Trimming removed 8 bases from V and 4 bases from J, with 18 bases in between. Germline V lookup: CDR1 SNHLY, CDR2 FYNNEI. The CDR3 reads CASYSQGDRYEQYF. The CDR3 DNA is TGTGCCAGCTATTCCCAGGGAGATCGGTACGAGCAGTACTTC.

The chain recombines TRBV4-1 with TRBJ2-7; D not resolved. CDR1 and CDR2 (germline): MGHRA, YSYEKL. V lost 1 base and J lost 3, with 13 bases in between. The CDR3 consists of 15 residues. CDR3 loop: CASSQAGTLIYEQYF. CDR3 nucleotide sequence: TGCGCCAGCAGCCAAGCGGGTACGCTCATCTACGAGCAGTACTTC.

The rearrangement uses TRBV6-6 and TRBJ1-6, with D maybe TRBD1 (5 bases). V lost 7 bases and J 15 bases, leaving 25 bases between the germline ends. The CDR3 has 15 amino acids. The germline gives CDR1 MNHNY, CDR2 SVGAGI (reference sequence). The CDR3 nucleotides are TGTGCCAGCACTGGGCCGGGGACGGGGACGAGGGGCCTCCACTTT. Its translation is CASTGPGTGTRGLHF.

The J gene is TRBJ2-5, the V gene TRBV15, with a possible D match to TRBD2 (6 bases). This CDR3 comprises 15 residues. V shed 3 bases and J shed 6 bases, with 17 bases lying between them. Germline CDR1 LNHNV, CDR2 YYDKDF (reference sequence). The DNA for the CDR3 is TGTGCCACCAGCAGCGCGGGATATCAATTGAAGACCCAGTACTTC. This sequence encodes CATSSAGYQLKTQYF.

The CDR3 loop reads CASSRRDRGTPNYGYTF. The CDR3 DNA reads as TGTGCCAGCAGCCGCCGGGACAGGGGGACTCCTAACTATGGCTACACCTTC. The gene calls are TRBV14 and TRBJ1-2; the match to TRBD1 covers 11 bases. V lost 4 bases, J lost 0 bases, and 7 bases stayed unmatched. CDR1 and CDR2 (germline): SGHDN, FVKESK. The CDR3 covers 17 residues.

The chain has TRBV28 and TRBJ1-6, with D possibly TRBD1 on 5 matching bases. Trimming stripped 8 bases from V and 2 bases from J, with 10 bases between. This CDR3 region has 14 residues. CDR1 is MDHEN, CDR2 SYDVKM, per germline. CDR3 DNA: TGTGCCAGCGGCGCGGGGGCCTATAATTCACCCCTCCACTTT. It translates to CASGAGAYNSPLHF.

V is TRBV12-3 or TRBV12-4 and J is TRBJ2-2, with D unclear. The CDR3 length is 11 residues. Trimming pared 11 bases from V and 8 bases from J, leaving 12 bases between. CDR3 sequence reads: CAGSNAGELFF. The CDR3, as DNA: TGTGCCGGCTCAAACGCAGGGGAGCTGTTTTTT.

The CDR3 DNA sequence: TGTGCCAGCACCTCCGGGACGGACAATTCACCCCTCCACTTT. As protein: CASTSGTDNSPLHF. The chain is built from TRBV18 and TRBJ1-6; TRBD1 might be the D (5 bases). The CDR3 length is 14 residues. Germline V gene data show CDR1 as KGHSH and CDR2 as LQKENI. V gave up 8 bases and J gave up 7 bases, with 15 bases separating them. The full variable domain, with the rest looked up from reference TRBV18 and TRBJ1-6, is NAGVMQNPRHLVRRRGQEARLRCSPMKGHSHVYWYRQLPEEGLKFMVYLQKENIIDESGMPKERFSAEFPKEGPSILRIQQVVRGDSAAYFCASTSGTDNSPLHFGNGTRLTVT.

This clone occurred once. The chain has TRBV3-1 (or the pseudogene TRBV3-2) and TRBJ2-1; D not resolved. CDR1 is LGHDT, CDR2 YNNKEL, per germline (reference sequence). The CDR3 loop spans 17 amino acids. V dropped 0 bases and J dropped 0 bases, with 12 bases sitting between them. The CDR3 reads CASSQDEVQSSYNEQFF. The CDR3 DNA reads as TGTGCCAGCAGCCAAGATGAGGTACAGAGCTCCTACAATGAGCAGTTCTTC.

The chain has TRBV28 and TRBJ1-5; no clear D gene. V lost 4 bases, J lost 2 bases, and 15 bases lay in between. CDR1 is MDHEN and CDR2 is SYDVKM in the germline V gene. The CDR3 consists of 16 residues. In nucleotides, the CDR3 is TGTGCCAGCAGTTCCATCCGGGTTAATGGCAATCAGCCCCAGCATTTT. Amino acid sequence: CASSSIRVNGNQPQHF.

The rearrangement links TRBV9 to TRBJ1-1, with TRBD1 matching over 7 bases. Trimming cost V 4 bases and J 3 bases; bases outside gene matches: 6. Germline V lookup: CDR1 SGDLS, CDR2 YYNGEE. The CDR3 covers 14 residues. Written as DNA, the CDR3 is TGTGCCAGCAGCTCGGGACAGTCGTACACTGAAGCTTTCTTT. The encoded protein is CASSSGQSYTEAFF.

CDR3 DNA: TGTGCCACCAGTGATTATGGGGCTGACTATGGCTACACCTTC. It translates to CATSDYGADYGYTF. The rearrangement joins TRBV24-1 to TRBJ1-2, with D perhaps matching TRBD1 (5 bases). The V end lost 2 bases, the J end lost 3 bases, and 9 bases lay between the germline ends. The CDR3 spans 14 residues. Germline lookup yields CDR1 KGHDR and CDR2 SFDVKD.

V is TRBV7-2 and J is TRBJ2-3; D ambiguous. V lost 5 bases to trimming and J lost 8 bases, with 20 bases between them. Germline lookup yields CDR1 SGHTA and CDR2 FQGNSA. This CDR3 comprises 15 residues. CDR3 region: CASSPDPPLLTTQYF. In DNA form, the CDR3 reads TGTGCCAGCAGCCCCGATCCCCCCCTTCTGACTACGCAGTATTTT.